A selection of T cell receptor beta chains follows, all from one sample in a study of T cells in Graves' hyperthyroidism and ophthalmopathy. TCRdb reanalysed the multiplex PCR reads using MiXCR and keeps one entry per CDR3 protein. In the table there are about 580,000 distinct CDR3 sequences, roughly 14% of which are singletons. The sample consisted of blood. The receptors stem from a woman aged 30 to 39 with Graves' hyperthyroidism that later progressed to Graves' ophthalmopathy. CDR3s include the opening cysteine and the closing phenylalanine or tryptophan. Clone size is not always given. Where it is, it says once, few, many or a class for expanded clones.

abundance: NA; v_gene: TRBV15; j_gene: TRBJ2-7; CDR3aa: CATSRAAASRVSYEQYF
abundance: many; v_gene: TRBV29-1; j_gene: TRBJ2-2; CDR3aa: CSVAGRTNTGELFF
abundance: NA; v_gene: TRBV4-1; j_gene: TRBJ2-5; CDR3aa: CASSQVGARGRIETQYF
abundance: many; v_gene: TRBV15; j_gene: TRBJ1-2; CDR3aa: CATSGGQGAYGYTF
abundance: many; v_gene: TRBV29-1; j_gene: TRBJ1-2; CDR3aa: CSVFVDGYTF
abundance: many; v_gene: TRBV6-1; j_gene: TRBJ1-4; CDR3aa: CASSENQGNNEKLFF
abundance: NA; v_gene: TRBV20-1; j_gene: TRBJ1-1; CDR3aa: CSARPAGALNTEAFF
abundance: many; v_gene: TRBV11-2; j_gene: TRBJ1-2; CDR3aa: CASTNGLFGTF
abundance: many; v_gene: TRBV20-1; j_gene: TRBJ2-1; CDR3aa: CSGILAGNEQFF
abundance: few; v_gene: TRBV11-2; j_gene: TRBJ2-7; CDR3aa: CASSSNTAWGNEQYF
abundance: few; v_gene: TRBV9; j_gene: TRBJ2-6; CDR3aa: CASSVADPFGSGANVLTF
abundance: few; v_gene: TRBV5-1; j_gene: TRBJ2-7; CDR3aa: CASSLELTPKTYEQYF
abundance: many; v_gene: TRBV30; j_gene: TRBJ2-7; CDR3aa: CAWSVANYEQYF
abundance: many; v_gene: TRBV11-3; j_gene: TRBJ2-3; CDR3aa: CASSEGGSSQGGTDTQYF
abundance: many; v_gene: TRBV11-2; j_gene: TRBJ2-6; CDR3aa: CASSFGTGANVLTF
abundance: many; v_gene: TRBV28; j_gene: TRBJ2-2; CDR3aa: CASSGGIGELFF
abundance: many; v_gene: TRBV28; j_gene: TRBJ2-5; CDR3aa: CAITAGHQETQYF
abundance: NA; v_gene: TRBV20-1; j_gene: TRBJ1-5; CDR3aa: CSARKADNQPQHF
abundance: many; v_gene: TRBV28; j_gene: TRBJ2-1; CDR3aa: CASSLAPGLNEQFF
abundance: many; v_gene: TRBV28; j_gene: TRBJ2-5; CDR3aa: CASRTQGFRGEETQYF
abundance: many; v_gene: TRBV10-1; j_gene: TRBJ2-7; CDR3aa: CATSKGMGLFAYEQYF
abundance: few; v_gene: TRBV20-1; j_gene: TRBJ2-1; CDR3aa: CSAKPGQGLLNGQFF
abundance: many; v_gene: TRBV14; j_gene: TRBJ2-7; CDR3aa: CASSLGRQHYEQYF
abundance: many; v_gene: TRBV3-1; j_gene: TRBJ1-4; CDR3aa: CASSQATGFYATNEKLFF
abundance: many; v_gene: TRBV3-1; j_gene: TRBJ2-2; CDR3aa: CASSQTSGELFF
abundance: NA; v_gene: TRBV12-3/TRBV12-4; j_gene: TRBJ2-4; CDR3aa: CASSNLAETSGRAKNIQYF
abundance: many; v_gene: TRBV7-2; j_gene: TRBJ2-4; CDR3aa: CASSQKNIQYF
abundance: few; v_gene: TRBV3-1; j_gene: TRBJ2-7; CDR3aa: CASSPLADAYEQYF
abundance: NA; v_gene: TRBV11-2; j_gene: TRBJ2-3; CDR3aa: CASSLGAGPDTQYF
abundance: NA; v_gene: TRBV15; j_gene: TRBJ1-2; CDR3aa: CATSSPRESGYTF
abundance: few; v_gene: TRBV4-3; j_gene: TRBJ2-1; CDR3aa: CASSQGVLAGGRNEQFF
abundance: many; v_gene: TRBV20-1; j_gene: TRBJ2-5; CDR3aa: CSARDLIDNLGTQYF
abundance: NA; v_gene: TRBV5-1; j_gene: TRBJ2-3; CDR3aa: CASIEREGRSTDTQYF
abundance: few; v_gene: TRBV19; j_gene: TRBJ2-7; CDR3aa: CASTGGSDEQYF
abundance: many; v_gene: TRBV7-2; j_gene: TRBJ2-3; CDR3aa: CASSGSGLVLTDTQYF
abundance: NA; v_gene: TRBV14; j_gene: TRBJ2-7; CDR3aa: CASSRGTSGPFGYEQYF
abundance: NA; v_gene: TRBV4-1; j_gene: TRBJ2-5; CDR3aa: CASSQDVRTSGSRETQYF
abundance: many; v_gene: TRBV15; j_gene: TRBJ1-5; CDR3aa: CATSRDEDRPQHF
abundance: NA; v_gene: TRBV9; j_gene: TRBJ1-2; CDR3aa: CASSYSPGPQGYTF
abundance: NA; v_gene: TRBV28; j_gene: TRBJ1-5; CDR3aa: CASSFPPGTDLPPPQHF
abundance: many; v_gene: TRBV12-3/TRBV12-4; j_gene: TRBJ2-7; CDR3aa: CASAKEYEQYF
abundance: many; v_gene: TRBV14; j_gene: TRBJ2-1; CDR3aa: CASSVAGVRNEQFF
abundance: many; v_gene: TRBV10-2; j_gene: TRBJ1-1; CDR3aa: CASSPATTGKTEAFF
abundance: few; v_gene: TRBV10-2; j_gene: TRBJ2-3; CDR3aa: CASNGDLTDTQYF
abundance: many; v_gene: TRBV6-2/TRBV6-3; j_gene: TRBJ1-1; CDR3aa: CASSPPQPEAFF
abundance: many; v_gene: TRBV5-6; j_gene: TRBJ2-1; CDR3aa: CASSLAASGRQQFF
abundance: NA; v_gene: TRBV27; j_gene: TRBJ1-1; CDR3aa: CASTGRMNTEAFF
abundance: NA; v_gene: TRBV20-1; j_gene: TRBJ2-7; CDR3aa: CSARSGTGGYEQYF
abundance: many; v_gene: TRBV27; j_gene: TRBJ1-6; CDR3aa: CASSLSGQGNWYSPLHF
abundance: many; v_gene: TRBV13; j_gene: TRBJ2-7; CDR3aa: CASRDTGNSSYEQYF
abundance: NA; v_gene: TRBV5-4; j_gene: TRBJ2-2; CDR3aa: CASRARLDLRADTGELFF
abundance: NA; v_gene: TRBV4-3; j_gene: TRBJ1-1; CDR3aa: CASSQEGGDTEASF
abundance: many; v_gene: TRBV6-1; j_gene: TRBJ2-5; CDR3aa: CASSEHWGQRVPQETQYF
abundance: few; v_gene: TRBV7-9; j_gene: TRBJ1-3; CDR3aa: CASSLVGKGPQHSGNTIYF